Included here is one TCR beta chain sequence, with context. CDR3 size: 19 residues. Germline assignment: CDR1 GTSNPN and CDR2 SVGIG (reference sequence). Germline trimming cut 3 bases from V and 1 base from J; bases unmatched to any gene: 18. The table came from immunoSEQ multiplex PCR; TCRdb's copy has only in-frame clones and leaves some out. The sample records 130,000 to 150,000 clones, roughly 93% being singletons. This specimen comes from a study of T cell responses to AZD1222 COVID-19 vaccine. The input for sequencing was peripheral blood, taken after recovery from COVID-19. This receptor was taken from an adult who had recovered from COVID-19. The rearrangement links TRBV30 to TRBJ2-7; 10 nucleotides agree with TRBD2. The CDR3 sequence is CAWSLRGVAGGWRSYEQYF. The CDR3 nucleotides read TGTGCCTGGAGCCTTAGGGGGGTAGCGGGAGGTTGGCGGTCCTACGAGCAGTACTTC. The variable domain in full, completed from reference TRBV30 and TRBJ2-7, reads SQTIHQWPATLVQPVGSPLSLECTVEGTSNPNLYWYRQAAGRGLQLLFYSVGIGQISSEVPQNLSASRPQDRQFILSSKKLLLSDSGFYLCAWSLRGVAGGWRSYEQYFGPGTRLTVT.